These T cell receptor beta chains were read from a single sample in a study of T cells in tuberculosis. The protocol was immunoSEQ multiplex PCR, while the TCRdb copy is restricted to in-frame clones and leaves out a portion. Here the sample spans over 30,000 clones, about 85% being singletons. The sequencing used PBMCs, collected at tuberculosis diagnosis. These receptors all come from an adult with tuberculosis. The CDR3 runs from the conserved cysteine through the conserved F or W. A D gene is named only where the DNA matches it firmly. Not every row has a clone size; where given, it reads once, few, many or a size class.

CDR3,DNA,length,size,D,V,J
CASSFNGGIPGTGELFF,TGTGCCAGCAGTTTTAATGGCGGAATACCGGGCACCGGGGAGCTGTTTTTT,17,.,.,TRBV27,TRBJ2-2
CAWSGGQLSTDTQYF,TGTGCCTGGAGTGGGGGACAACTTAGCACAGATACGCAGTATTTT,15,.,.,TRBV30,TRBJ2-3
CASSKDRIDEQYF,TGTGCCAGCAGCAAAGACAGAATCGACGAGCAGTACTTC,13,.,.,TRBV21-1,TRBJ2-7
CASGRDQAFF,TGTGCCAGCGGGCGGGATCAAGCTTTCTTT,10,.,.,TRBV9,TRBJ1-1
CASSQTGVGEKLFF,TGTGCCAGCAGCCAGACAGGGGTCGGTGAAAAACTGTTTTTT,14,.,TRBD1,TRBV28,TRBJ1-4
CASSEPVLSGNTIYF,TGCGCCAGCAGTGAGCCGGTACTCTCTGGAAACACCATATATTTT,15,.,.,TRBV10-2,TRBJ1-3
CASSLDQGAHEQYF,TGTGCCAGCAGCTTAGATCAGGGGGCCCACGAGCAGTACTTC,14,.,TRBD1,TRBV7-9,TRBJ2-7
CASSPGTGHGYTF,TGTGCCAGCAGCCCTGGGACAGGGCACGGCTACACCTTC,13,.,TRBD1,TRBV7-8,TRBJ1-2
CASSPTGVEGYTF,TGTGCCAGCAGCCCGACCGGGGTAGAGGGCTACACCTTC,13,.,.,TRBV7-2,TRBJ1-2
CASSLEAGGPDEQFF,TGCGCCAGCAGCTTGGAGGCGGGGGGGCCGGATGAGCAGTTCTTC,15,few,TRBD2,TRBV5-1,TRBJ2-1
CASNRDSYDTIYF,TGTGCCAGCAACCGGGACAGCTATGACACCATATATTTT,13,.,TRBD1,TRBV9,TRBJ1-3
CASSRDRGRNYGYTF,TGTGCCAGCAGCCGCGACAGGGGGAGAAACTATGGCTACACCTTC,15,.,TRBD1,TRBV6-5,TRBJ1-2
CASSPLGSGLDTQYF,TGTGCCAGCAGCCCGTTAGGTAGCGGGCTAGATACGCAGTATTTT,15,.,TRBD2,TRBV7-9,TRBJ2-3
CASSLSRVRNTIYF,TGTGCCAGCAGCTTATCCAGGGTCCGAAACACCATATATTTT,14,.,.,TRBV7-6,TRBJ1-3
CASSVDSTGELFF,TGTGCCAGCAGTGTGGACAGCACCGGGGAGCTGTTTTTT,13,.,.,TRBV6-1,TRBJ2-2
CASSWGLSVEQYF,TGTGCCAGCAGTTGGGGACTATCGGTCGAGCAGTACTTC,13,.,TRBD2,TRBV27,TRBJ2-7
CASSPGGRLGQGAFF,TGTGCCAGCAGCCCAGGGGGGCGATTAGGACAGGGAGCTTTCTTT,15,.,TRBD1,TRBV13,TRBJ1-1
CASSYSGTGAYEQYF,TGTGCCAGCAGCTACTCCGGGACAGGGGCCTACGAGCAGTACTTC,15,.,TRBD1,TRBV7-2,TRBJ2-7
CASSQVGGSNQPQHF,TGCGCCAGCAGCCAAGTTGGAGGTAGCAATCAGCCCCAGCATTTT,15,few,.,TRBV4-1,TRBJ1-5
CSVDKGLGYGYTF,TGCAGCGTTGACAAGGGGCTGGGGTATGGCTACACCTTC,13,.,.,TRBV29-1,TRBJ1-2
CASSSLGLAGSTDTQYF,TGTGCCAGCAGCTCACTAGGACTAGCGGGTAGCACAGATACGCAGTATTTT,17,.,TRBD2,TRBV7-9,TRBJ2-3
CASSQGRTGVNEKLFF,TGCGCCAGCAGCCAAGGGCGGACAGGCGTAAATGAAAAACTGTTTTTT,16,.,TRBD1,TRBV4-1,TRBJ1-4
CASSRMTTVGGDTQYF,TGCGCCAGCAGCCGAATGACGACAGTGGGAGGGGATACGCAGTATTTT,16,.,TRBD2,TRBV4-3,TRBJ2-3
CSAPGGGNTEAFF,TGCAGCGCCCCCGGGGGAGGGAACACTGAAGCTTTCTTT,13,.,.,TRBV29-1,TRBJ1-1
CASSQTDSNEQFF,TGTGCCAGCAGCCAAACGGACAGCAATGAGCAGTTCTTC,13,.,.,TRBV4-2,TRBJ2-1
CASSFGQGDTGELFF,TGTGCCAGTAGTTTCGGACAGGGCGACACCGGGGAGCTGTTTTTT,15,.,TRBD1,TRBV19,TRBJ2-2
CASSLGQRGGNNSPLHF,TGCGCCAGCAGCTTGGGCCAACGTGGGGGGAATAATTCACCCCTCCACTTT,17,.,.,TRBV5-1,TRBJ1-6
CASSFDRGAGGGQYF,TGTGCCAGCAGCTTCGATCGGGGGGCTGGGGGTGGGCAGTATTTT,15,.,.,TRBV11-2,TRBJ2-3
CAIRNLGDTEAFF,TGTGCCATCCGGAACCTTGGAGACACTGAAGCTTTCTTT,13,.,.,TRBV10-3,TRBJ1-1
CASSDSDSRLFYEQYF,TGTGCCAGCAGCGACTCGGACAGTCGATTGTTCTACGAGCAGTACTTC,16,.,.,TRBV9,TRBJ2-7
CAWSPPSTAARTTDTQYF,TGTGCCTGGAGTCCCCCTTCGACGGCGGCTAGGACAACAGATACGCAGTATTTT,18,.,.,TRBV30,TRBJ2-3
CASSEARQARTRGYTF,TGTGCCAGCAGTGAAGCTAGACAGGCACGGACTAGGGGCTACACCTTC,16,.,.,TRBV6-1,TRBJ1-2
CASRPGLRETQYF,TGTGCCAGCAGGCCGGGACTACGAGAGACCCAGTACTTC,13,.,TRBD2,TRBV27,TRBJ2-5
CAISVYGSDNGYTF,TGTGCCATCAGTGTATATGGCTCAGATAATGGCTACACCTTC,14,.,.,TRBV10-3,TRBJ1-2
CASSYYRNPYGYTF,TGTGCCAGCAGTTATTACAGGAACCCCTATGGCTACACCTTC,14,.,.,TRBV6-5,TRBJ1-2
CASSPTTDTQYF,TGTGCCAGCAGTCCTACTACAGATACGCAGTATTTT,12,.,.,TRBV28,TRBJ2-3
CASSADRRSYNEQFF,TGTGCCAGCAGCGCCGACAGGAGATCCTACAATGAGCAGTTCTTC,15,.,.,TRBV7-9,TRBJ2-1
CASSLRTGNTEAFF,TGTGCCAGCAGCTTACGGACAGGGAACACTGAAGCTTTCTTT,14,.,TRBD1,TRBV5-8,TRBJ1-1
CASSSPRARTDEQYF,TGTGCCAGCAGCTCGCCCCGAGCTAGGACAGACGAGCAGTACTTC,15,.,.,TRBV11-2,TRBJ2-7
CASGTYPSGRRQNEQYF,TGTGCTAGTGGTACGTACCCTAGCGGGAGAAGGCAGAACGAGCAGTACTTC,17,.,TRBD2,TRBV12-5,TRBJ2-7
CASSEGAGRNQKLFF,TGTGCCAGCAGTGAAGGGGCGGGGCGGAACCAAAAACTGTTTTTT,15,.,.,TRBV2,TRBJ1-4
CASSRDRGTNEQYF,TGTGCCAGCAGCCGTGACAGGGGGACGAACGAGCAGTACTTC,14,.,TRBD1,TRBV5-4,TRBJ2-7